Listed below are T cell receptor beta chains from one sample, sequenced in a study of CD8 T cells in ankylosing spondylitis. TCRdb reprocessed the 5' RACE reads via MiXCR and lists one record per CDR3 protein. Of approximately 220,000 distinct CDR3 sequences listed, roughly 24% are singletons. Material: blood, either unsorted or a sorted T cell fraction (not recorded which). The receptor set was obtained from a male donor with ankylosing spondylitis or in good health (not recorded which). Each CDR3 is given without its conserved first and last residue. Each record gives: D gene, V gene, J gene, CDR3 protein. The D gene is left open where the match is weak.

D gene: TRBD2; V gene: TRBV27; J gene: TRBJ2-5; CDR3 protein: ASSPTSGRETQY
D gene: -; V gene: TRBV20-1; J gene: TRBJ1-1; CDR3 protein: SATGAGGDTEAF
D gene: -; V gene: TRBV3-1; J gene: TRBJ1-1; CDR3 protein: ASSQGVAEAF
D gene: TRBD1; V gene: TRBV12-3/TRBV12-4; J gene: TRBJ2-7; CDR3 protein: ASTTNPRDRGRYEQY
D gene: -; V gene: TRBV15; J gene: TRBJ2-5; CDR3 protein: ATSRASGGRETQY
D gene: -; V gene: TRBV30; J gene: TRBJ1-4; CDR3 protein: AWSVPGRTTNEKPF
D gene: TRBD2; V gene: TRBV7-9; J gene: TRBJ2-7; CDR3 protein: ASSLGLAGGRVYEQY
D gene: -; V gene: TRBV5-1; J gene: TRBJ2-1; CDR3 protein: ASSLEQTFEQF
D gene: TRBD2; V gene: TRBV5-1; J gene: TRBJ2-1; CDR3 protein: ASSLVSGVYNEQF
D gene: -; V gene: TRBV20-1; J gene: TRBJ2-1; CDR3 protein: SAVLRNNEQF
D gene: -; V gene: TRBV20-1; J gene: TRBJ2-3; CDR3 protein: SALLGDTQY
D gene: TRBD1; V gene: TRBV20-1; J gene: TRBJ2-5; CDR3 protein: SARAPGQGKQTQY
D gene: TRBD1; V gene: TRBV29-1; J gene: TRBJ2-7; CDR3 protein: SARTGNYEQY
D gene: -; V gene: TRBV10-3; J gene: TRBJ2-1; CDR3 protein: AIISGDHNEQF
D gene: -; V gene: TRBV12-5; J gene: TRBJ2-2; CDR3 protein: ASGSNAPEGSGELF
D gene: -; V gene: TRBV9; J gene: TRBJ1-4; CDR3 protein: ASSVEPGVEKLF
D gene: -; V gene: TRBV5-1; J gene: TRBJ2-7; CDR3 protein: ASSSVYEQY
D gene: -; V gene: TRBV12-3/TRBV12-4; J gene: TRBJ2-1; CDR3 protein: ASSFIGGGHNEQF
D gene: TRBD2; V gene: TRBV10-3; J gene: TRBJ2-3; CDR3 protein: AISQSGRPSTDTQY
D gene: -; V gene: TRBV20-1; J gene: TRBJ2-1; CDR3 protein: SARGSTGQNYNEQF
D gene: -; V gene: TRBV20-1; J gene: TRBJ2-5; CDR3 protein: SATRQRQETQY
D gene: -; V gene: TRBV4-3; J gene: TRBJ2-7; CDR3 protein: ASSQHLAYEQY
D gene: TRBD2; V gene: TRBV20-1; J gene: TRBJ2-1; CDR3 protein: SAKGGLAGGNEQF
D gene: -; V gene: TRBV6-1; J gene: TRBJ2-7; CDR3 protein: ASSGEWTASYEQY
D gene: -; V gene: TRBV20-1; J gene: TRBJ2-5; CDR3 protein: SARSAQGDQETQY
D gene: -; V gene: TRBV24-1; J gene: TRBJ2-3; CDR3 protein: ATSDPGQGTDTQY
D gene: TRBD1; V gene: TRBV7-3; J gene: TRBJ2-3; CDR3 protein: ASSSRTGGTTTDTQY
D gene: -; V gene: TRBV29-1; J gene: TRBJ2-1; CDR3 protein: SARETATGQF
D gene: TRBD2; V gene: TRBV20-1; J gene: TRBJ2-4; CDR3 protein: SARAGTSGLNQY
D gene: TRBD2; V gene: TRBV10-3; J gene: TRBJ2-1; CDR3 protein: ASAGLAGINEQF
D gene: -; V gene: TRBV6-5; J gene: TRBJ2-1; CDR3 protein: ASSWIERVALEQF
D gene: TRBD1; V gene: TRBV20-1; J gene: TRBJ1-1; CDR3 protein: SAGQGAQMNTEAF
D gene: -; V gene: TRBV3-1; J gene: TRBJ2-5; CDR3 protein: ASGLAVVGAQY
D gene: -; V gene: TRBV27; J gene: TRBJ1-5; CDR3 protein: ASSLSGAQGQPQH
D gene: -; V gene: TRBV20-1; J gene: TRBJ2-7; CDR3 protein: SAPPGIYNEQY
D gene: TRBD2; V gene: TRBV6-1; J gene: TRBJ2-7; CDR3 protein: ASCHGLAGSYEQY
D gene: TRBD2; V gene: TRBV20-1; J gene: TRBJ2-5; CDR3 protein: SARGPRGSGSIETQY
D gene: TRBD1; V gene: TRBV10-1; J gene: TRBJ2-4; CDR3 protein: ASRNRGNIQY
D gene: TRBD2; V gene: TRBV20-1; J gene: TRBJ2-1; CDR3 protein: SALLAGVGNEQF
D gene: TRBD1; V gene: TRBV12-3/TRBV12-4; J gene: TRBJ2-5; CDR3 protein: ASSPPRTGQTQETQY
D gene: TRBD1; V gene: TRBV28; J gene: TRBJ2-7; CDR3 protein: ASSHRDRWEQY
D gene: -; V gene: TRBV28; J gene: TRBJ2-7; CDR3 protein: ASLRRSSYEQY
D gene: -; V gene: TRBV10-3; J gene: TRBJ2-7; CDR3 protein: AINSGSYEQY
D gene: TRBD2; V gene: TRBV12-3/TRBV12-4; J gene: TRBJ2-1; CDR3 protein: ASSRTSGVNEQF
D gene: -; V gene: TRBV7-3; J gene: TRBJ1-1; CDR3 protein: ASSSRPLGFKENTEAF
D gene: TRBD2; V gene: TRBV20-1; J gene: TRBJ2-7; CDR3 protein: SARGLGLAVYEQY